The clone carrying this TCR beta chain counts as medium-sized (0.01 to 0.1%). What it recognizes is unknown. Germline trimming cut 5 bases from V and 9 bases from J; bases unmatched to any gene: 18. CDR3 size: 18 residues. Germline values: CDR1 SGHTA, CDR2 FQGNSA. The libraries were made with immunoSEQ version 4 in survey mode. Generated by immunoSEQ multiplex PCR, the TCRdb table keeps only in-frame clones and is missing some. This table has nearly 20,000 clones, about 60% appearing once. These data come from a study of persistence of HIV-infected CD4 T cells. Overlapping HIV-1 Gag 15-mer peptides at roughly 1 ug per peptide per mL were used. Sorting of responding CD4+ T cells relied on upregulated CD40 ligand together with CD69. Undetectable plasma HIV-1 RNA below 50 copies/mL lasted at least 4 years. Inclusion required CMV-positive serology and CD4+ counts above 400 cells/uL. Overall study findings and caveats: Antigen-responding cells were enriched for degenerate expanded CDR3beta sequences.

The starting material was CD4+ T cells sorted from PBMCs after roughly 18-hour stimulation, obtained from a patient who received antiretroviral therapy. The sequence derives from an adult woman with HIV who was CMV-seropositive. V and J are TRBV7-2 and TRBJ2-1; 11 bases agree with TRBD2. This chain's CDR3 is CASSPRGNSGGAMSEQFF. CDR3 sequence (DNA): TGTGCCAGCAGCCCAAGAGGAAATAGCGGGGGGGCCATGAGTGAGCAGTTCTTC.